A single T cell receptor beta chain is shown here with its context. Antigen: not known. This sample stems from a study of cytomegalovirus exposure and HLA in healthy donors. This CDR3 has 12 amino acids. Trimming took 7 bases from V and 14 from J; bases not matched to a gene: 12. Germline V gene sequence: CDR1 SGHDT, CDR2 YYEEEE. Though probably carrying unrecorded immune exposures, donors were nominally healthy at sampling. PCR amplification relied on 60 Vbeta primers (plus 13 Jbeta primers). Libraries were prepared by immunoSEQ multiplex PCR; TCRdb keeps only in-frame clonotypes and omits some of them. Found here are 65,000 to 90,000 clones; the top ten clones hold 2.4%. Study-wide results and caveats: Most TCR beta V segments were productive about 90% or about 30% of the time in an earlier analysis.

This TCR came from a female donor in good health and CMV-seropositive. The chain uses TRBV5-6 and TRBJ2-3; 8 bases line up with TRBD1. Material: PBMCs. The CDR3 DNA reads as TGTGCCAGCGAAAGGACAGGGTTGGGTCTGTATTTT. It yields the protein CASERTGLGLYF.